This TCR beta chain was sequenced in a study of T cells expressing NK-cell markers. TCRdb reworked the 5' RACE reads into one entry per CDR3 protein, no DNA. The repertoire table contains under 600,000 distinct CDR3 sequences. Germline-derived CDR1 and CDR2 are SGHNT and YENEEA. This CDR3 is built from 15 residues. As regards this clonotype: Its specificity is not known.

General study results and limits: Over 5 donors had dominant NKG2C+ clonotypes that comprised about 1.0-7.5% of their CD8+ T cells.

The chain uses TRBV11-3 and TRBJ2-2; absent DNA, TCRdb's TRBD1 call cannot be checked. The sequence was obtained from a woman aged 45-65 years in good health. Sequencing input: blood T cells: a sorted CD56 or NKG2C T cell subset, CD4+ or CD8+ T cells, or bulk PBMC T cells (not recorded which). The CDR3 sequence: CASTGVIANTGELFF.